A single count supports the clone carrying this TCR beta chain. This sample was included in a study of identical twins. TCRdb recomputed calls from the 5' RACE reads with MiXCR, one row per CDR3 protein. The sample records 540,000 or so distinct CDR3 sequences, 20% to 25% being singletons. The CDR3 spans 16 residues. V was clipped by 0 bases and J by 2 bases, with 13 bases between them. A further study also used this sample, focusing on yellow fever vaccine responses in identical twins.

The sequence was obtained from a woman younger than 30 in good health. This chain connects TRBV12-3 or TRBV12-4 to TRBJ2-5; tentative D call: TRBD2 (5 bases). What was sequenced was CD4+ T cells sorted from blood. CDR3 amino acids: CASSLAIWGDQETQYF. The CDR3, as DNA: TGTGCCAGCAGTTTAGCGATTTGGGGAGATCAAGAGACCCAGTACTTC.